This T cell receptor (beta chain) was recorded in a study of cytomegalovirus exposure and HLA in healthy donors (dated by TCRdb to 2016 to 2017). Background for the entire study: According to an earlier analysis of a few hundred of the donors, some 180 million T cells yielded over 90 million unique TCR beta sequences and less than 300 Gb of sequence data. Around 320 gigabases of sequencing data and tens of millions of unique TCR sequences were included in an early release covering 550 to 800 HLA-typed donors. Of the approximately 400 genotyped donors, 65% to 90% fell in the genetic ancestry cluster associated with self-reported Caucasian donors. The study aimed to test whether signatures of past pathogen exposure could be identified by cataloging public T cell receptors. Using immunosequencing, the study profiled T cell repertoires from fewer than 850 subjects and related those repertoires to cytomegalovirus serostatus. Along with the approximately 670-subject first cohort, a separate validation cohort of roughly 110 different subjects was used. The study combined high-throughput TCR immunosequencing, statistical association of individual TCRs with disease status, and machine learning to predict cytomegalovirus infection status. A later analysis re-examined previously published TCR beta repertoires from roughly 650 donors and added high-resolution HLA genotyping to investigate patterns of TCR occurrence. The later analysis used no new phenotypic data to find candidate immune exposures, relying instead on TCR beta sequences and their occurrence across donors. An earlier analysis of fewer than 750 of the donors used high-throughput TCR beta sequencing to judge whether each TCR beta V gene segment behaved as functional or pseudogenic. Donor age, sex, ethnicity and CMV serostatus were compiled together with the repertoire data. In a later genetic analysis, genome-wide SNP genotypes for about 60% of the 666 donors were used, and that subset was treated as a discovery cohort. All discovery cohort repertoires had been generated using a single sequencing platform. HLA typing included class I and class II loci at four-digit resolution. Typing coverage varied by locus: roughly 620-640 donors for A, B, C, DRB1 and DQB1; 500 to 550 for DQA1; more than 600 for DPA1; around 450 for DPB1. About five DR-DQ haplotypes were treated as single units for association and clustering because of strong linkage in the cohort. On average, 235,054 unique TCR beta nucleotide sequences were sequenced per donor among a few hundred genotyped donors of the cohort, with around 19% of those sequences being non-productive. Overall study outcomes, separate from this receptor: In a later analysis, most CMV-associated TCR beta chains were found to appear HLA-restricted, with HLA associations seemingly driven largely by CMV exposure. CMV serostatus was the only immune exposure information available for the cohort. Cytomegalovirus status was reported to be diagnosed by the classifier with high specificity and sensitivity in both the original and validation cohorts. A further reported finding was that TCR beta sequences accurately predicted the HLA-A and HLA-B alleles for most subjects in the first cohort. This cohort had only TCR beta chains sequenced, and the lack of alpha or paired-chain data limited which features could be detected. HLA typing was unavailable for some donors at each locus, so association tests used only the typed subset. Sequencing depth was assumed to be roughly uniform across donors in the presence/absence analyses, though that assumption may not hold. A few of the identified cytomegalovirus-associated TCR beta chains were confirmed in vitro to be specific for cytomegalovirus antigens. A group of highly shared sequence variants was considered likely to be a technical artifact of the sequencing pipeline. Assigning TCR associations to individual alleles was difficult when HLA alleles, especially DR and DQ, strongly co-occurred. Correlated functional status among segregating V segments might be attributable to linkage disequilibrium, but an unknown experimental factor could not be ruled out. Some IMGT-functional V segments, including TRBV6-2 and TRBV6-3, could not be distinguished by the 87-base-pair reads and were therefore excluded. According to a later analysis, parvovirus B19, influenza, CMV and Epstein-Barr virus appeared linked to several top co-occurrence clusters. A later genetic analysis reported fewer N-insertions in productive TCRs among donors in an Asian-associated ancestry cluster than the approximately 670-donor mean. According to a later analysis, TCR association rates differed among HLA loci, with DRB1 alleles showing the most associated TCRs and HLA-C alleles showing the fewest. Broadly in line with IMGT annotations, most TCR beta V segments showed up in productive rearrangements about 90% or about 30% of the time in an earlier analysis of several hundred of the donors. Compared with equally common non-associated chains, HLA-associated TCR beta chains in a later analysis were more clonally expanded and had lower generation probabilities. An association between a missense DCLRE1C variant and V-gene and J-gene trimming of TCR beta chains was found in a later genetic analysis and replicated in an independent cohort. Because counts were too low, about 17 rarely observed V segments, including chromosome 9 orphons, were excluded from the earlier analysis of a few hundred of the donors. It was suggested by the authors that the approach could potentially be generalized to other disease states and immunological phenotypes. Specific HLA alleles were associated with 16,951 TCR beta sequences at a false discovery rate of 0.05 in a later analysis. While some public TCRs were present in many individuals, most TCR sequences turned up only very rarely across donors. The study listed 164 TCR beta chains as associated with cytomegalovirus.

Libraries were constructed by the immunoSEQ multiplex PCR assay. For the multiplex PCR, a mixture combining 60 forward primers for TCR Vbeta segments and 13 reverse primers for TCR Jbeta segments was used. The CDR3 region of rearranged TCR beta genes was amplified from genomic DNA by a multiplex PCR assay. Amplified TCR beta libraries were sequenced as 87-base-pair reads on the Illumina HiSeq System. Concerning the study's data processing: A later analysis counted about 76 million unique TCR beta chains across the 650 to 700 repertoires, and about 10 million of these chains were shared by at least two donors. To remove PCR and sequencing errors, raw reads were error-corrected and collapsed into unique sequences using a nearest-neighbor algorithm that merged closely related sequences. V, D and J gene segments were assigned by aligning CDR3 sequences to IMGT reference sequences. For a sequence to be retained, a match of at least six nucleotides to both a V gene segment and a J gene segment was required. A rearrangement was called productive if the CDR3 had no stop codons and remained in frame with V and J, and every other rearrangement was called non-productive. Following IMGT convention, CDR3 was defined as the stretch from the second conserved V-encoded cysteine to the conserved J-encoded phenylalanine. The earlier analysis of about 590 of the donors excluded sequences that lacked an unambiguous match to a single V gene segment. In an earlier analysis of almost 600 of the donors, a V segment was called functional when productive rearrangements were above 56.7%, and segregating when the standard deviation between donors exceeded 5%. A statistical classification framework was built to diagnose cytomegalovirus status from the catalog of TCR beta chain sequences. V and J gene assignment, in a later analysis, came from comparing TCR nucleotide sequences with IMGT/GENE-DB human TR gene sequences. Using the TCRdist pipeline, a later analysis assigned CDR3 sequences along with most-parsimonious VDJ recombination scenarios. In a later analysis, each TCR beta chain was defined by its CDR3 amino acid sequence together with its V-gene family, and reads lacking a unique V-gene family were excluded. To address suspected cross-contamination and a sequencing artifact, a later analysis removed some 620 highly shared, low-generation-probability nucleotide sequences. In a later analysis, a clonal expansion index was calculated for each public chain from normalized within-repertoire ranks of inferred template counts. In a later analysis, generation probabilities were computed with a VDJ recombination model fitted to out-of-frame rearrangements, and the resulting probabilities were checked against IGoR. A later analysis scored TCR-TCR, TCR-HLA and TCR-CMV co-occurrence with hypergeometric tests, applying a repertoire-size bias correction to TCR pairs. In a later analysis, false discovery rates were estimated by permuting HLA or CMV assignments 20 times. In a later analysis, co-occurring TCRs were grouped using DBSCAN, and TCRdist sequence similarity was added for clustering within HLA-allele-positive subsets. Co-occurrence clustering excluded repertoires with fewer than 30,000 or more than 120,000 public chains, plus five with anomalous nucleotide sharing. The table was pulled from immuneACCESS by TCRdb, which kept in-frame rearrangements only. Such tables lose some clones; where checked, under half of the loss comes from unresolved V genes, and the rest has no known cause. Clone size and the V and J calls come from that table; the DNA yielded D and trimming. Counted in this sample were 95,000 to 150,000 clones; 80% to 85% of them appeared once. The ten largest clones add up to around 2% of the sample.

The cysteine opens and the phenylalanine closes a CDR3 of 14 amino acids. Kept here is only the CDR3 DNA, which spans 42 bases and is read in frame from base 1. The junction carries 10 bases between V and J, which are trimmed by 1 base and 5 bases respectively. Via the germline V gene, CDR1 is SGDLS and CDR2 YYNGEE. The cohort comprised 666 healthy bone marrow donors. All cohort members were sampled while nominally healthy, although unrecorded immune exposures were likely present. The donor was CMV seronegative and was included in the group of around 320 seronegative cohort members. Each donor provided a peripheral blood sample, and peripheral blood mononuclear cells were used for TCR beta sequencing. Genomic DNA extraction from the blood cell samples was performed with the Qiagen DNeasy Blood Extraction Kit. Turning to this clone: No antigen is known for it. Qualities for individual bases were not recorded, and no much larger clone is one base off.

The clonotype was recovered from a young man in good health and CMV-seronegative. The chain uses TRBV9 and TRBJ2-1, with TRBD2 tentatively as D gene (6 bases match). The sample comprised PBMCs. The CDR3 sequence is CASSVLGRNNEQFF. The DNA sequence is as follows: TGTGCCAGCAGCGTATTGGGGAGGAACAATGAGCAGTTCTTC.